The 20 T cell receptor beta chains reported below all come from one sample, sequenced in a study of blood T cells in healthy people across ages. A sample-barcoded 5' primer and a J-beta primer mix were used in a second PCR of about 7 to 12 cycles. TCRdb re-called the 5' RACE reads with MiXCR, one entry per CDR3 protein. The sample contains approximately 830,000 distinct CDR3 sequences, under 80% of which appear only once. Sequenced input: blood. All receptors come from a man younger than 40 in good health.

Here the CDR3 DNA reads TGTGCCAGCAGCGCAGGGAGTGGGCCAGATACGCAGTATTTT. This sequence encodes CASSAGSGPDTQYF. The chain joins TRBV9 to TRBJ2-3, with D perhaps matching TRBD1 or TRBD2 (5 bases each). Trimming removed 3 bases from V and 4 bases from J, with 12 bases in between. This CDR3 comprises 14 residues. Germline V gene lookup returns CDR1 SGDLS and CDR2 YYNGEE.

J is TRBJ1-2 and V is TRBV5-5, with 7 bases identical to TRBD1. Germline V gives CDR1 SGHKS, CDR2 YYEKEE (reference sequence). J lost 3 bases, V lost 0 bases, and 5 bases had no gene match. This CDR3 spans 15 amino acids. CDR3 region: CASSLATGIYYGYTF. The CDR3 DNA follows: TGTGCCAGCAGCTTGGCGACAGGGATATACTATGGCTACACCTTC.

The V call is TRBV11-2, the J call TRBJ2-1; possibly TRBD2 for D (6 bases). Germline V gene sequence: CDR1 SGHAT, CDR2 FQNNGV. The CDR3 length is 14 residues. Trimming took 7 bases from V and 7 from J, leaving 17 bases between them. CDR3 sequence reads: CASNHRDSLNEQFF. The CDR3 coding sequence is TGTGCCAGCAACCACCGGGACTCCCTTAATGAGCAGTTCTTC.

The J gene is TRBJ2-5, the V gene TRBV30; D may be TRBD1 (5 bases). Germline V gene lookup returns CDR1 GTSNPN and CDR2 SVGIG (reference sequence). The V end lost 0 bases, the J end lost 5 bases, and 10 bases lay between the germline ends. This CDR3 spans 13 amino acids. The CDR3 reads CAWSVAGWETQYF. In DNA, the CDR3 is TGTGCCTGGAGTGTTGCAGGGTGGGAGACCCAGTACTTC.

The rearrangement links TRBV4-3 to TRBJ2-3; 10 nucleotides line up with TRBD2. Germline values: CDR1 LGHNA, CDR2 YSLEER. V was clipped by 0 bases and J by 5 bases; unmatched bases: 11. The CDR3 loop spans 18 amino acids. Here the CDR3 DNA reads TGCGCCAGCAGCCAAGACGGGGTAGCGGGGGGAGAATTAGATACGCAGTATTTT. Residues: CASSQDGVAGGELDTQYF.

This chain uses TRBV20-1 with TRBJ2-3, with D perhaps matching TRBD2 (6 bases). Between the trimmed V and J ends, which lost 4 bases and 0 bases, there was a span of 14 bases. CDR1 DFQATT and CDR2 SNEGSKA come from the germline V gene (reference sequence). The CDR3 loop spans 15 amino acids. CDR3: CSAKRAAGSTDTQYF. The CDR3 DNA sequence: TGCAGTGCTAAGCGTGCGGCGGGAAGCACAGATACGCAGTATTTT.

This sequence joins TRBV12-3 or TRBV12-4 and TRBJ1-2, with a weak D call TRBD1 (5 bases). The CDR3 consists of 11 residues. The V gene lost 6 bases and the J gene lost 9 bases, with 11 bases spanning the gap. CDR3 in DNA: TGTGCCAGCAGCCCAGGGTTTAGCTACACCTTC. Translated, it gives CASSPGFSYTF.

This sequence joins TRBV7-2 and TRBJ2-3; maybe TRBD2 (5 bases). CDR1 and CDR2 (germline): SGHTA, FQGNSA. This CDR3 comprises 14 residues. V lost 5 bases and J lost 2, with 11 bases in between. The CDR3 sequence is CASSPMTITDTQYF. The CDR3 region has the DNA TGTGCCAGCAGCCCCATGACTATCACAGATACGCAGTATTTT.

This clonotype occurred once. The chain is built from TRBV28 and TRBJ2-7, with 8 bases matching TRBD1. Trimming removed 6 bases from V and 2 bases from J; junction bases left unmatched: 3. The CDR3 covers 13 residues. The germline CDR1 and CDR2 sequences are MDHEN and SYDVKM. CDR3 DNA: TGTGCCAGCAGGATGACAGGGGCCTACGAGCAGTACTTC. Translating gives CASRMTGAYEQYF.

The V and J genes are TRBV6-2 or TRBV6-3 and TRBJ2-5; D is unclear. The CDR3 has 10 residues. CDR1 is MNHEY and CDR2 is SVGEGT in the germline V gene. V lost 10 bases and J 5 bases, leaving 8 bases between the germline ends. The CDR3 sequence is CATERETQYF. For the CDR3, the DNA is TGTGCCACCGAGCGCGAGACCCAGTACTTC.

This chain joins TRBV7-9 and TRBJ2-7; TRBD1 matches at 12 bases. Germline assignment: CDR1 SEHNR and CDR2 FQNEAQ (reference sequence). With V trimmed by 5 bases and J by 5 bases, 7 bases remained unmatched. This CDR3 is 15 amino acids long. CDR3 sequence reads: CASSGGTGGFNEQYF. In nucleotides, the CDR3 is TGTGCCAGCAGCGGCGGGACAGGGGGCTTTAACGAGCAGTACTTC.

The chain carries TRBV12-3 or TRBV12-4 and TRBJ1-3; possibly TRBD1 for D (5 bases). V lost 3 bases and J 3 bases, leaving 15 bases between the germline ends. There are 16 residues in the CDR3. The chain's CDR3 is CASSLWRGTGGNTIYF. CDR3 DNA: TGTGCCAGCAGTTTGTGGCGGGGGACGGGTGGAAACACCATATATTTT.

This clonotype was picked up a small number of times. A much larger clone lies one base from this, so it may be a read error. J is TRBJ2-5 and V is TRBV6-4; D is possibly TRBD2 (6 bases). The CDR3 length is 13 residues. Between the trimmed V and J ends, which lost 2 bases and 11 bases, there was a span of 15 bases. Per the germline V gene, CDR1 is MRHNA and CDR2 is SNTAGT. The CDR3 coding sequence is TGTGCCAGCAGTGACGCTGGGGACTCCAAGCAGTACTTC. As protein: CASSDAGDSKQYF.

There are a few counts of this clonotype. The chain carries TRBV4-2 and TRBJ2-5, with TRBD2 matching over 7 bases. CDR3 length: 16 residues. Germline lookup yields CDR1 LGHNA and CDR2 YNFKEQ. Germline trimming cut 1 base from V and 5 bases from J; bases unmatched to any gene: 10. CDR3 residues: CASSQASGTTEETQYF. DNA for the CDR3: TGTGCCAGCAGCCAAGCGTCCGGGACTACAGAGGAGACCCAGTACTTC.

This clonotype was observed a few times. The chain has TRBV7-9 and TRBJ2-7; D is uncertain. V dropped 5 bases and J dropped 7 bases, with 9 bases sitting between them. This CDR3 region has 11 residues. Germline CDR1 SEHNR, CDR2 FQNEAQ (reference sequence). CDR3 amino acids: CASSAYNEQYF. DNA of the CDR3: TGTGCCAGCAGCGCATACAATGAGCAGTACTTC. Based on the CDR3 plus reference TRBV7-9 and TRBJ2-7, the full variable domain is DTGVSQNPRHKITKRGQNVTFRCDPISEHNRLYWYRQTLGQGPEFLTYFQNEAQLEKSRLLSDRFSAERPKGSFSTLEIQRTEQGDSAMYLCASSAYNEQYFGPGTRLTVT.

This clonotype was picked up many times. This chain connects TRBV20-1 to TRBJ2-5, with TRBD1 as a possible D gene (5 bases). CDR1 and CDR2 from the germline V gene are DFQATT and SNEGSKA (reference sequence). This CDR3 has 14 residues. V lost 2 bases and J lost 2, with 12 bases in between. The CDR3 is CSARKDISQETQYF. The CDR3 region has the DNA TGCAGTGCTAGAAAGGACATATCACAAGAGACCCAGTACTTC.

J is TRBJ1-2 and V is TRBV18, with D unresolved. The CDR3 contains 15 residues. Trimming removed 1 base at V and 0 bases at J, with 9 bases between. In germline, CDR1 is KGHSH, CDR2 LQKENI. CDR3 sequence (DNA): TGTGCCAGCTCACCACAGGACGGTTCTAACTATGGCTACACCTTC. Translated, it gives CASSPQDGSNYGYTF.

The chain couples TRBV7-9 to TRBJ1-1; TRBD1 matches 7 bases. The CDR3 has 12 residues. CDR1 and CDR2 (germline): SEHNR, FQNEAQ (reference sequence). Trimming at V came to 3 bases and at J to 6 bases, leaving 1 base not matched to a gene. CDR3 bases: TGTGCCAGCAGCTTCGGGACAGCTGAAGCTTTCTTT. It encodes CASSFGTAEAFF.

V usage is TRBV25-1 and J usage is TRBJ1-1; D is undetermined. Germline V gene sequence: CDR1 MGHDK, CDR2 SYGVNS. Between the trimmed V and J ends, which lost 5 bases and 0 bases, there was a span of 7 bases. This CDR3 is 13 amino acids long. The CDR3 region is CASSQLLNTEAFF. The CDR3 DNA reads as TGTGCCAGCAGTCAATTGCTGAACACTGAAGCTTTCTTT.

This clonotype was recorded a few times. The rearrangement links TRBV9 to TRBJ2-5; 9 bases are a match to TRBD2. Germline V lookup: CDR1 SGDLS, CDR2 YYNGEE. The junction had 2 bases not matched to a gene; V was cut back by 0 bases and J by 2 bases. CDR3 length equals 15 residues. The CDR3 spells CASSVATSGQETQYF. The CDR3 coding sequence is TGTGCCAGCAGCGTAGCGACTAGCGGACAAGAGACCCAGTACTTC.